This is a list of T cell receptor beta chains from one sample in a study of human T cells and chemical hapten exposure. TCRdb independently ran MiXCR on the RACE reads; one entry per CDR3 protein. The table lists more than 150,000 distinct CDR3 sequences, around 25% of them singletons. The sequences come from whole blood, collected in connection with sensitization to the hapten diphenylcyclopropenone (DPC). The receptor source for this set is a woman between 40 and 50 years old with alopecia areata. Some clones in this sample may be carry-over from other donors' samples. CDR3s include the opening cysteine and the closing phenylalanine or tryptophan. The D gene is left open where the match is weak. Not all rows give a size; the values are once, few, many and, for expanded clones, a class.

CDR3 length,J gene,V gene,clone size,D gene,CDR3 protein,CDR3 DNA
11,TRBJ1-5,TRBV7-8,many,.,CASTMGGPQHF,TGTGCCAGCACCATGGGGGGGCCCCAGCATTTT
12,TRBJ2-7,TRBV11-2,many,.,CASSPLSYEQYF,TGTGCCAGCTCCCCGCTATCCTACGAGCAGTACTTC
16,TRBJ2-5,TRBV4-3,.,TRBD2,CASSQAFAGVGETQYF,TGCGCCAGCAGCCAAGCCTTCGCGGGAGTTGGAGAGACCCAGTACTTC
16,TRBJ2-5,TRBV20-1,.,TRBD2,CSARGLAGVPQETQYF,TGCAGTGCTAGAGGACTAGCGGGAGTTCCACAAGAGACCCAGTACTTC
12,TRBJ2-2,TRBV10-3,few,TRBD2,CATQRGTGELFF,TGTGCCACCCAGCGGGGGACCGGGGAGCTGTTTTTT
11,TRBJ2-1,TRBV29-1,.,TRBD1,CSVYRGHEQFF,TGCAGCGTGTACAGGGGGCATGAGCAGTTCTTC
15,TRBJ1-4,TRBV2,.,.,CASSPSWGGNEKLFF,TGTGCCAGCAGCCCGTCGTGGGGGGGAAATGAAAAACTGTTTTTT
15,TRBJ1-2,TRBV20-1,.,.,CSARDWGDSNYGYTF,TGCAGTGCTAGAGATTGGGGGGATTCTAACTATGGCTACACCTTC
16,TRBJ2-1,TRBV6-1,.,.,CASSLYSSLSDDEQFF,TGTGCCAGCAGTCTTTACTCATCCCTCTCAGACGATGAGCAGTTCTTC
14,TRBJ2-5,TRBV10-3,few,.,CAISGMPSGETQYF,TGTGCCATCAGTGGAATGCCCTCTGGGGAGACCCAGTACTTC
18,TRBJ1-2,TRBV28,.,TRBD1,CASSLTWTGGASNYGYTF,TGTGCCAGCAGTTTAACCTGGACAGGGGGCGCGAGTAACTATGGCTACACCTTC
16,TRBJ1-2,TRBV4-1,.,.,CASSQDPNPGTYGYTF,TGCGCCAGCAGCCAAGATCCCAATCCCGGGACCTATGGCTACACCTTC
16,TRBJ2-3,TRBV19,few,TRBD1,CASSTGQGSRTDTQYF,TGTGCCAGTAGCACGGGACAGGGGAGTCGCACAGATACGCAGTATTTT
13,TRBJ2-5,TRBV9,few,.,CASSGDVQETQYF,TGTGCCAGCAGCGGCGACGTACAAGAGACCCAGTACTTC
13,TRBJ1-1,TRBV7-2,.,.,CASSWRINTEAFF,TGTGCCAGCAGCTGGCGGATTAACACTGAAGCTTTCTTT
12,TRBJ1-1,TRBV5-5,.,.,CASSLDGREAFF,TGTGCCAGCAGCCTCGACGGCCGTGAAGCTTTCTTT
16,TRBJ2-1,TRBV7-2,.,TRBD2,CASSTLAGGSYNEQFF,TGTGCCAGCAGCACACTAGCGGGAGGGTCCTACAATGAGCAGTTCTTC
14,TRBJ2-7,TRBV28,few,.,CASSLTGMPYEQYF,TGTGCCAGCAGTTTAACTGGAATGCCCTACGAGCAGTACTTC
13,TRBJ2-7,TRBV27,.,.,CASSLGKNYEQYF,TGTGCCAGCAGCCTAGGGAAGAACTACGAGCAGTACTTC
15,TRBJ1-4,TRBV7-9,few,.,CASSGSGPVREKLFF,TGTGCCAGCAGCGGCTCGGGACCGGTTCGAGAAAAACTGTTTTTT
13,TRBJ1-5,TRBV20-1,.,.,CSVERGTNQPQHF,TGCAGCGTTGAGAGGGGGACAAATCAGCCCCAGCATTTT
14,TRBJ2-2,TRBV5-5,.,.,CASSLEGFYGELFF,TGTGCCAGCAGCTTGGAAGGGTTTTACGGGGAGCTGTTTTTT
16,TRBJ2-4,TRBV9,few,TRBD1,CASSVLATGGQNIQYF,TGTGCCAGCAGCGTATTAGCGACAGGGGGTCAAAACATTCAGTACTTC
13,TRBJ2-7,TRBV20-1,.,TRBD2,CSARYAGGSEQYF,TGCAGTGCTAGATATGCGGGCGGGAGCGAGCAGTACTTC
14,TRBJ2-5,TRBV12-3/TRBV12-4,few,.,CASSPQGFRETQYF,TGTGCCAGCAGCCCACAGGGTTTTAGAGAGACCCAGTACTTC
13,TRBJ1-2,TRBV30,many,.,CAWSRGRDYGYTF,TGTGCCTGGAGCCGGGGTCGAGACTATGGCTACACCTTC
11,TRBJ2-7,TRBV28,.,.,CATGLGYEQYF,TGTGCCACGGGGTTGGGGTACGAGCAGTACTTC
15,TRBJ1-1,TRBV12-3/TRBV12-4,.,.,CASTEPGTQNTEAFF,TGTGCCAGCACCGAACCCGGGACTCAGAACACTGAAGCTTTCTTT
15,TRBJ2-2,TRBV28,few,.,CASRGTQGGTGELFF,TGTGCCAGCCGTGGAACCCAGGGAGGCACCGGGGAGCTGTTTTTT
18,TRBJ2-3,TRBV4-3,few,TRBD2,CASSPQGGGRAPTDTQYF,TGCGCCAGCAGCCCCCAAGGGGGCGGGAGGGCCCCCACAGATACGCAGTATTTT
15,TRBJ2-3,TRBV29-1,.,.,CSVGPSQTSTDTQYF,TGCAGCGTTGGGCCCAGCCAAACTAGCACAGATACGCAGTATTTT
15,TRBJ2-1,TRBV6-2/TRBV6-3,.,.,CASSHGDVSYNEQFF,TGTGCCAGCAGCCACGGGGATGTTTCCTACAATGAGCAGTTCTTC
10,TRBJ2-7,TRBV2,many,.,CASSVSEQYF,TGTGCCAGCAGTGTGAGCGAGCAGTACTTC
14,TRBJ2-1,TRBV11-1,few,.,CASSLGLEGNEQFF,TGTGCCAGCAGCTTAGGTCTGGAGGGGAATGAGCAGTTCTTC
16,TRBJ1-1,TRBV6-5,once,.,CASSYSSRRVNTEAFF,TGTGCCAGCAGTTACTCAAGTAGGAGGGTGAACACTGAAGCTTTCTTT
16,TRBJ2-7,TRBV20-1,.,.,CSARDGMDSGDVQQYF,TGCAGTGCTAGAGATGGCATGGACAGTGGTGATGTTCAGCAGTACTTC
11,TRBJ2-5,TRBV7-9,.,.,CASSSPGTQYF,TGTGCCAGCAGCTCCCCCGGGACCCAGTACTTC
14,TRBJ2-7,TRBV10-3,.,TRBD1,CAISRGQGSYEQYF,TGTGCCATCAGCCGTGGACAGGGCTCCTACGAGCAGTACTTC
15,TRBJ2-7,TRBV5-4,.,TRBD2,CASSLARAGGDEQYF,TGTGCCAGCAGCTTGGCCAGGGCCGGGGGGGACGAGCAGTACTTC
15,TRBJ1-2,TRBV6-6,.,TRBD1,CASSYSQGAPMGYTF,TGTGCCAGCAGTTATTCACAGGGGGCCCCTATGGGCTACACCTTC
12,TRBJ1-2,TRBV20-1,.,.,CSAFEGVYGYTF,TGCAGTGCGTTCGAGGGGGTTTATGGCTACACCTTC
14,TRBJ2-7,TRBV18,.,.,CASSVTGSSYEQYF,TGTGCCAGCTCAGTTACGGGGAGCTCCTACGAGCAGTACTTC
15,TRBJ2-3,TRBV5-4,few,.,CASRQGGPSTDTQYF,TGTGCCAGCAGGCAAGGGGGACCTAGCACAGATACGCAGTATTTT
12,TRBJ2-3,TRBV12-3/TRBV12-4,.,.,CASTGKARTQYF,TGTGCCAGCACCGGGAAAGCCAGAACGCAGTATTTT
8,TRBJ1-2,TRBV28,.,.,CASGGRTF,TGTGCCAGTGGTGGGAGGACCTTC
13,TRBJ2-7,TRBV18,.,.,CASSPVRSYEQYF,TGTGCCAGCTCACCAGTCCGCTCCTACGAGCAGTACTTC